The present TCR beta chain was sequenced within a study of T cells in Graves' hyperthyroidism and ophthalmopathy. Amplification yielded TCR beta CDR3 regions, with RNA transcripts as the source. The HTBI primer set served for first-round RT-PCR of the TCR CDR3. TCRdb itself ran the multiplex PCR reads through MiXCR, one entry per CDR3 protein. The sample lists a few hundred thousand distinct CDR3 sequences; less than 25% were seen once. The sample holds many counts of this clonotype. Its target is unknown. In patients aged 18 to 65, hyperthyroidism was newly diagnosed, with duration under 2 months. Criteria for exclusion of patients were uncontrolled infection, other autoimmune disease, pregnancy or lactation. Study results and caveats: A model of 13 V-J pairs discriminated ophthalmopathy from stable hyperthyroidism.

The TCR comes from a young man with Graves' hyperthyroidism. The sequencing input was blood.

CDR3 region: CASKDTEAFF. The CDR3 nucleotides read TGTGCCAGCAAAGACACTGAAGCTTTCTTT. J is TRBJ1-1 and V is TRBV6-1, with no clear D. This CDR3 contains 10 residues. The germline CDR1 and CDR2 sequences are MNHNS and SASEGT. The V end lost 7 bases, the J end lost 3 bases, and 3 bases lay between the germline ends.